Listed below are T cell receptor beta chains from one sample, sequenced in a study of T cells in Graves' hyperthyroidism and ophthalmopathy. TCRdb used MiXCR to reprocess the multiplex PCR reads, holding one entry per CDR3 protein. The repertoire consists of roughly 380,000 distinct CDR3 sequences, with about 14% occurring once and the leading ten covering roughly 11%. Sequencing was performed on blood. Every receptor here comes from a woman aged 60 to 75 with Graves' hyperthyroidism. Both conserved end residues are part of each CDR3. Fields, in order: V gene, D gene, clone size, J gene, CDR3 protein, CDR3 DNA. The D gene is left open where the match is weak. Expanded clones are given a class, and other clones once, few, many or no size at all.

>TRBV5-1|TRBD2|many|TRBJ2-4
CASSLAWSSGSAKNIQYF
TGCGCCAGCAGCTTGGCATGGTCTAGCGGGAGTGCCAAAAACATTCAGTACTTC
>TRBV18|TRBD2|many|TRBJ2-1
CASSPPLAGNNEQFF
TGTGCCAGCTCACCTCCACTAGCGGGAAACAATGAGCAGTTCTTC
>TRBV6-1|TRBD2|.|TRBJ2-7
CASSVLAGPGEQYF
TGTGCCAGCAGTGTACTAGCGGGTCCCGGGGAGCAGTACTTC
>TRBV20-1|.|many|TRBJ1-5
CSARQGTRNQPQHF
TGCAGTGCCCGGCAGGGCACGCGCAATCAGCCCCAGCATTTT
>TRBV24-1|TRBD1|once|TRBJ2-3
CATSKTGITDTQYF
TGTGCCACCAGCAAGACAGGGATCACAGATACGCAGTATTTT
>TRBV19|.|few|TRBJ1-2
CASTRRNPGARGYGYTF
TGTGCCAGTACCCGAAGGAACCCTGGGGCCCGGGGCTATGGCTACACCTTC
>TRBV7-3|.|few|TRBJ2-1
CASSLSGLTNNEQFF
TGTGCCAGCAGCTTAAGCGGACTGACTAATAATGAGCAGTTCTTC
>TRBV11-1|.|many|TRBJ2-3
CASSSGGGRDTQYF
TGTGCCAGCAGCTCCGGGGGAGGCCGGGATACGCAGTATTTT
>TRBV5-1|.|.|TRBJ1-4
CASSLAGEDVEKLFF
TGCGCCAGCAGCTTGGCCGGGGAGGATGTCGAAAAACTGTTTTTT
>TRBV20-1|TRBD2|.|TRBJ2-1
CSARTSDSYNEQFF
TGCAGTGCTAGGACTAGCGACTCCTACAATGAGCAGTTCTTC
>TRBV7-8|TRBD2|.|TRBJ2-5
CASSLGVAGGSETQYF
TGTGCCAGCAGCTTAGGAGTTGCGGGAGGGTCAGAGACCCAGTACTTC
>TRBV11-3|TRBD2|.|TRBJ2-1
CASSPGTSGWEQFF
TGTGCCAGCAGCCCCGGGACTAGCGGCTGGGAGCAGTTCTTC
>TRBV5-1|TRBD2|.|TRBJ2-1
CASSPPTSGSGNEQFF
TGCGCCAGCAGCCCCCCGACTAGCGGGAGTGGTAATGAGCAGTTCTTC
>TRBV5-1|.|many|TRBJ2-6
CASSLADSGANVLTF
TGCGCCAGCAGCTTGGCGGACTCTGGGGCCAACGTCCTGACTTTC
>TRBV27|.|.|TRBJ1-5
CASSRGQTDQPQHF
TGTGCCAGCAGCCGAGGACAGACCGATCAGCCCCAGCATTTT
>TRBV11-3|.|.|TRBJ2-3
CASSSPGGAVDTQYF
TGTGCCAGCAGCTCCCCCGGTGGAGCGGTAGATACGCAGTATTTT
>TRBV2|.|.|TRBJ2-2
CASSVVSANTGELFF
TGTGCCAGCAGTGTTGTTAGCGCGAACACCGGGGAGCTGTTTTTT
>TRBV5-1|TRBD1|few|TRBJ1-1
CASSPRTGVTETFF
TGCGCCAGCAGCCCAAGGACAGGGGTCACTGAAACTTTCTTT
>TRBV7-8|TRBD1|many|TRBJ1-2
CASSFHGQGAADYGYTF
TGTGCCAGCAGCTTTCACGGACAGGGGGCGGCCGACTATGGCTACACCTTC
>TRBV2|TRBD2|many|TRBJ2-2
CASKLAGNTGELFF
TGTGCCAGCAAACTAGCGGGTAACACCGGGGAGCTGTTTTTT
>TRBV27|TRBD1|many|TRBJ2-1
CASSLLGQGINEQFF
TGTGCCAGCAGTTTATTAGGACAGGGCATCAATGAGCAGTTCTTC
>TRBV24-1|.|many|TRBJ2-2
CATSENTGELFF
TGTGCCACCAGTGAGAACACCGGGGAGCTGTTTTTT
>TRBV11-3|TRBD2|.|TRBJ2-3
CASSLRLAGIDTQYF
TGTGCCAGCAGCTTACGACTAGCGGGTATAGATACGCAGTATTTT
>TRBV20-1|.|many|TRBJ1-5
CSASPGAGGNQPQHF
TGCAGTGCTAGCCCTGGGGCAGGGGGCAATCAGCCCCAGCATTTT
>TRBV6-1|.|many|TRBJ2-3
CASSPSTGPDTQYF
TGTGCCAGCAGTCCATCCACAGGCCCAGATACGCAGTATTTT
>TRBV5-1|TRBD1|few|TRBJ2-1
CASSSPDRGYNEQFF
TGCGCCAGCAGCTCACCCGACAGGGGATACAATGAGCAGTTCTTC
>TRBV2|.|many|TRBJ1-2
CASSRQSATDYGYTF
TGTGCCAGCAGCCGACAGTCAGCTACGGACTATGGCTACACCTTC
>TRBV5-1|TRBD2|.|TRBJ2-7
CASLGGMSSGHSYNEQYF
TGCGCCAGCTTGGGGGGTATGTCTAGCGGGCACTCCTACAATGAGCAGTACTTC
>TRBV10-3|TRBD1|few|TRBJ1-1
CAISDSDRATEAFF
TGTGCCATCAGTGACTCCGACAGGGCCACTGAAGCTTTCTTT
>TRBV7-8|TRBD1|many|TRBJ2-1
CASSSGTARDEQFF
TGTGCCAGCAGCTCCGGGACAGCACGGGACGAGCAGTTCTTC
>TRBV5-1|TRBD1|.|TRBJ1-2
CASSPRQGPLYGYTF
TGCGCCAGCAGCCCGCGACAGGGGCCCCTCTATGGCTACACCTTC
>TRBV2|.|many|TRBJ1-1
CASSGEGGVMNTEAFF
TGTGCCAGCAGTGGAGAGGGGGGAGTAATGAACACTGAAGCTTTCTTT
>TRBV5-4|.|.|TRBJ1-1
CASSLKGGRVAAFF
TGTGCCAGCAGCTTGAAAGGGGGGCGGGTCGCAGCTTTCTTT
>TRBV7-2|TRBD2|many|TRBJ2-5
CASSPSLTGQGRAGNQETQYF
TGTGCCAGCAGCCCGAGTCTCACGGGGCAAGGGAGGGCGGGAAACCAAGAGACCCAGTACTTC
>TRBV18|.|many|TRBJ2-3
CASSPPLVSSTDTQYF
TGTGCCAGCTCACCACCGCTGGTATCTAGCACAGATACGCAGTATTTT
>TRBV24-1|.|many|TRBJ2-5
CATSDPPQETQYF
TGTGCCACCAGTGATCCCCCACAAGAGACCCAGTACTTC
>TRBV5-4|TRBD1|.|TRBJ2-7
CASSLGGDRAYEQYF
TGTGCCAGCAGCTTGGGGGGGGACAGGGCCTACGAGCAGTACTTC
>TRBV10-3|.|few|TRBJ2-2
CAISDSSGELFF
TGTGCCATCAGTGATTCCTCCGGGGAGCTGTTTTTT
>TRBV20-1|TRBD2|few|TRBJ2-7
CSARDHASGGAFPEQYF
TGCAGTGCTAGAGATCACGCGAGCGGGGGCGCCTTTCCGGAGCAGTACTTC
>TRBV6-6|.|many|TRBJ2-7
CASSYLPYVQSGVQYF
TGTGCCAGCAGTTACCTACCCTACGTTCAGAGTGGGGTGCAGTACTTC
>TRBV5-4|.|many|TRBJ2-3
CASSLDRGNFPDTQYF
TGTGCCAGCAGCTTGGATAGGGGGAATTTCCCAGATACGCAGTATTTT
>TRBV7-9|.|many|TRBJ2-5
CASSPHSSVLETQYF
TGTGCCAGCAGCCCACATAGTAGCGTCCTCGAGACCCAGTACTTC
>TRBV20-1|TRBD1|many|TRBJ1-1
CSARTGQGAWAFF
TGCAGTGCTAGAACGGGACAGGGGGCTTGGGCTTTCTTT